Below are 22 T cell receptor beta chains sequenced from a single sample in a study of blood T cell repertoires in COVID-19. The protocol was immunoSEQ multiplex PCR, while the TCRdb copy is restricted to in-frame clones and leaves out a portion. The sample contains about 400,000 clones, roughly 88% of which appear only once. The sample comprised PBMCs or T cells enriched from blood (not recorded which). The receptor set was obtained from a woman in her thirties or forties with acute COVID-19.

The chain combines TRBV5-1 with TRBJ2-5; 12 bases are a match to TRBD2. J gave up 5 bases and V 4 bases, and 6 bases lay outside the gene matches. This CDR3 is built from 15 residues. Germline-derived CDR1 and CDR2 are SGHRS and YFSETQ. CDR3 coding DNA: TGCGCCAGCAGCGGGATGCTAGCGGGGGGGGAGACCCAGTACTTC. It codes for CASSGMLAGGETQYF.

The chain uses TRBV7-2 and TRBJ2-2; TRBD2 matches at 11 bases. Germline V lookup: CDR1 SGHTA, CDR2 FQGNSA. Trimming cost V 8 bases and J 4 bases; bases outside gene matches: 6. The CDR3 runs 15 residues. DNA for the CDR3: TGTGCCAGCGGGCTAGCGGGGGGCCTCACCGGGGAGCTGTTTTTT. Translated: CASGLAGGLTGELFF.

The V and J genes are TRBV18 and TRBJ1-1, with unresolved D. From germline, CDR1 is KGHSH and CDR2 LQKENI. V gave up 3 bases and J gave up 1 base, with 15 bases separating them. This CDR3 has 16 residues. DNA for the CDR3: TGTGCCAGCTCACCGCTTTATTTGGGCCGGAACACTGAAGCTTTCTTT. It translates to CASSPLYLGRNTEAFF. Looking up the rest from reference TRBV18 and TRBJ1-1 gives the full variable domain: NAGVMQNPRHLVRRRGQEARLRCSPMKGHSHVYWYRQLPEEGLKFMVYLQKENIIDESGMPKERFSAEFPKEGPSILRIQQVVRGDSAAYFCASSPLYLGRNTEAFFGQGTRLTVV.

The chain recombines TRBV5-1 with TRBJ2-1; 7 bases are shared with TRBD2. The ends lost 0 bases at V and 2 bases at J; junction bases unmatched: 5. Germline CDR1 SGHRS, CDR2 YFSETQ. The CDR3 spans 16 residues. The CDR3 spells CASSLAAGDPYNEQFF. The CDR3 DNA is TGCGCCAGCAGCTTGGCCGCGGGGGACCCCTACAATGAGCAGTTCTTC.

The rearrangement joins TRBV4-1 to TRBJ1-4, with D perhaps TRBD1 (5 bases). Trimming removed 2 bases at V and 1 base at J, with 11 bases between. Germline CDR1 and CDR2: MGHRA and YSYEKL. The CDR3 covers 16 residues. The CDR3 sequence: CASSQPGGGTNEKLFF. In DNA form, the CDR3 reads TGCGCCAGCAGCCAACCGGGGGGGGGAACTAATGAAAAACTGTTTTTT.

The rearrangement joins TRBV5-1 to TRBJ2-5; 10 bases fit TRBD2. Germline CDR1 reads SGHRS; CDR2 reads YFSETQ. V was pared by 3 bases and J by 4 bases, with 9 bases of the junction left unmatched. The CDR3 is made up of 16 amino acids. Here the CDR3 DNA reads TGCGCCAGCAGCTCCACGGGGACTAGCGCGACAGAGACCCAGTACTTC. Protein sequence: CASSSTGTSATETQYF.

CDR3 amino acids: CAWSRGGNSPLHF. As DNA, the CDR3 is TGTGCCTGGAGTAGGGGGGGGAATTCACCCCTCCACTTT. The rearrangement links TRBV30 to TRBJ1-6; tentatively, D is TRBD1 (6 bases). Germline V gene lookup returns CDR1 GTSNPN and CDR2 SVGIG (reference sequence). V was trimmed by 2 bases and J by 7 bases, leaving 9 bases between them. The CDR3 totals 13 residues.

This sequence joins TRBV7-9 and TRBJ1-1; D ambiguous. The V end lost 5 bases, the J end lost 11 bases, and 12 bases lay between the germline ends. Germline loops: CDR1 SEHNR, CDR2 FQNEAQ (reference sequence). The CDR3 length is 11 residues. The DNA for the CDR3 is TGTGCCAGCAGCGTACCCGGGGAGGCTTTCTTT. Amino acids: CASSVPGEAFF.

This clone was observed a few times. V gene TRBV6-4 combines with J gene TRBJ1-6, with 7 bases lining up with TRBD1. The CDR3 is made up of 15 amino acids. Germline CDR1 reads MRHNA; CDR2 reads SNTAGT. J lost 7 bases, V lost 6 bases, and 9 bases had no gene match. Here the CDR3 DNA reads TGTGCCAGCAGAAGCGCTGGGACAGACAATTCACCCCTCCACTTT. It yields the protein CASRSAGTDNSPLHF.

The chain employs TRBV5-6 and TRBJ2-3; a weak D match, TRBD2 (5 bases). The germline gives CDR1 SGHDT, CDR2 YYEEEE. The CDR3 is 16 residues long. The ends were cut back, 3 bases at V and 5 bases at J, with 19 bases in the middle. CDR3 loop: CASSSYPLDRGDTQYF. The CDR3 nucleotides are TGTGCCAGCAGCTCCTACCCCTTGGACCGGGGAGATACGCAGTATTTT.

On this clone: The sample contains more than one DNA sequence encoding this CDR3. This chain links TRBV5-1 with TRBJ1-1; D is uncertain. V dropped 0 bases and J dropped 0 bases, with 9 bases sitting between them. The germline V gene encodes CDR1 SGHRS and CDR2 YFSETQ. CDR3 length: 15 residues. Here the CDR3 DNA reads TGCGCCAGCAGCTTGGGTGCAGGTGTGAACACTGAAGCTTTCTTT. Encoded protein: CASSLGAGVNTEAFF.

The chain couples TRBV20-1 to TRBJ1-2; D gene uncertain. The V end was cut by 3 bases, the J end by 4 bases, with 12 bases between. Looked up from germline, CDR1 is DFQATT and CDR2 is SNEGSKA (reference sequence). The CDR3 length is 13 residues. CDR3 DNA sequence: TGCAGTGCTAGTGATGAGGGAGGCTATGGCTACACCTTC. Translated: CSASDEGGYGYTF.

In its sample, this clone was seen a few times. The chain is built from TRBV14 and TRBJ2-5, with D tentatively TRBD1 (6 bases). Between the trimmed V and J ends, which lost 1 base and 5 bases, there was a span of 17 bases. This CDR3 has 16 amino acids. The germline gives CDR1 SGHDN, CDR2 FVKESK. The CDR3 spells CASSQVEIRGRETQYF. The CDR3, as DNA: TGTGCCAGCAGCCAAGTGGAAATCAGGGGCAGGGAGACCCAGTACTTC.

The V and J genes are TRBV18 and TRBJ1-2, with D possibly TRBD1 on 5 matching bases. CDR1 is KGHSH, CDR2 LQKENI, per germline. The length of the CDR3 is 14 residues. Trimming took off 0 bases at V and 6 bases at J, with 11 bases between the two ends. The CDR3 loop reads CASSPPSGKNGYTF. The CDR3, as DNA: TGTGCCAGCTCACCACCGTCAGGGAAGAATGGCTACACCTTC.

With regard to this clone: The germline gene is not matched at one end of the junction; a read error may be the cause. The rearrangement joins TRBV30 to TRBJ2-1; tentatively, D is TRBD2 (5 bases). The length of the CDR3 is 12 residues. Germline CDR1 and CDR2: GTSNPN and SVGIG (reference sequence). The DNA for the CDR3 is TGTGCTTGGAGGAACAACTACAATGAGCAGTTCTTC. This encodes CAWRNNYNEQFF.

The rearrangement joins TRBV10-3 to TRBJ1-2, with D uncertain. The CDR3 consists of 14 residues. V lost 3 bases and J lost 5, with 13 bases in between. Germline V gene data show CDR1 as ENHRY and CDR2 as SYGVKD. CDR3 protein: CAISEAPTLYGYTF. CDR3 nucleotide sequence: TGTGCCATCAGTGAAGCCCCCACTTTGTATGGCTACACCTTC.

The gene calls are TRBV4-1 and TRBJ2-7, with D perhaps matching TRBD1 (6 bases). Germline CDR1 reads MGHRA; CDR2 reads YSYEKL. This CDR3 comprises 17 residues. Trimming shortened V by 1 base and J by 7 bases, and 23 bases separated the two germline ends. CDR3: CASSQGFSGPGVWEQYF. Written as DNA, the CDR3 is TGCGCCAGCAGCCAAGGGTTCTCAGGCCCAGGGGTGTGGGAGCAGTACTTC.

The chain combines TRBV5-6 with TRBJ2-5, with a tentative D call TRBD2 (6 bases). V dropped 0 bases and J dropped 4 bases, with 10 bases sitting between them. CDR3 length: 14 residues. Germline loops: CDR1 SGHDT, CDR2 YYEEEE. CDR3 in amino acids: CASSLAALAETQYF. The CDR3, as DNA: TGTGCCAGCAGCTTGGCCGCACTAGCAGAGACCCAGTACTTC.

The V call is TRBV29-1, the J call TRBJ2-1; 7 positions agree with TRBD1. CDR1 is SQVTM, CDR2 ANQGSEA, per germline. The CDR3 contains 10 residues. J lost 15 bases, V lost 3 bases, and 5 bases had no gene match. The CDR3 coding sequence is TGCAGCGTTGAGGAGACAGGGCCGTTCTTC. The encoded protein is CSVEETGPFF.

The gene calls are TRBV7-8 and TRBJ1-1, with unresolved D. Germline V gene sequence: CDR1 SGHVS, CDR2 FQNEAQ. This CDR3 is 14 amino acids long. Trimming pared 0 bases from V and 2 bases from J, leaving 7 bases between. The CDR3 spells CASSLATDNTEAFF. Written as DNA, the CDR3 is TGTGCCAGCAGCTTAGCGACTGATAACACTGAAGCTTTCTTT.

This sequence joins TRBV7-9 and TRBJ2-7, with 7 nucleotides matching TRBD1. Germline CDR1 reads SEHNR; CDR2 reads FQNEAQ (reference sequence). This CDR3 has 15 residues. The junction had 7 bases not matched to a gene; V was cut back by 5 bases and J by 0 bases. CDR3 bases: TGTGCCAGCAGCCCCTCGGACAGGAGCTCCTACGAGCAGTACTTC. Translation gives CASSPSDRSSYEQYF.

The J gene is TRBJ2-1, the V gene TRBV6-6; 10 positions match TRBD1. Germline trimming cut 2 bases from V and 6 bases from J; bases unmatched to any gene: 4. The CDR3 is 15 residues long. Looked up from germline, CDR1 is MNHNY and CDR2 is SVGAGI (reference sequence). The CDR3 spells CASSYTGTGVNEQFF. Written as DNA, the CDR3 is TGTGCCAGCAGTTACACCGGGACAGGGGTCAATGAGCAGTTCTTC.